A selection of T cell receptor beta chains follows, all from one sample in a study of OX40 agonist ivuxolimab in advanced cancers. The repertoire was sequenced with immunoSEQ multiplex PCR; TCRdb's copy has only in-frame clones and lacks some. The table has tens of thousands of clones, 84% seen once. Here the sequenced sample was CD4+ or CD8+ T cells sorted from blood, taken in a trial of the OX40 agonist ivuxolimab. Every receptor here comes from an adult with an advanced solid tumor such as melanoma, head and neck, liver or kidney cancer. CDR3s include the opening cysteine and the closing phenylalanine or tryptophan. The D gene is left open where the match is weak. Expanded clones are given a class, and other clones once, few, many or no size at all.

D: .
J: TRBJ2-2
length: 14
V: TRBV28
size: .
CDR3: CASSPSLRTGELFF
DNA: TGTGCCAGCAGCCCCTCCCTTCGCACCGGGGAGCTGTTTTTT

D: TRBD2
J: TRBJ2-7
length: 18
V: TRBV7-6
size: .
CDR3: CASSSLSGTSGRGSEQYF
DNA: TGTGCCAGCAGCTCGCTCTCCGGGACTAGCGGGCGGGGGAGTGAGCAGTACTTC

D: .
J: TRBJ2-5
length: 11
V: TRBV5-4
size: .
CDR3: CASSLLETQYF
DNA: TGTGCCAGCAGCTTACTCGAGACCCAGTACTTC

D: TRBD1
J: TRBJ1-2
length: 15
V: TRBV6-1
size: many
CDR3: CASTTGQGPNYGYTF
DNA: TGTGCCAGCACCACAGGACAGGGCCCAAACTATGGCTACACCTTC

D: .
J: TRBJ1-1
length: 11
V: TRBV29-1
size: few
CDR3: CSARILAEAFF
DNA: TGCAGCGCACGGATCCTCGCTGAAGCTTTCTTT

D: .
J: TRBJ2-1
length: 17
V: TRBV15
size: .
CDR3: CATSSPLVGPPYNEQFF
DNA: TGTGCCACCAGCAGCCCCCTTGTAGGTCCTCCCTACAATGAGCAGTTCTTC

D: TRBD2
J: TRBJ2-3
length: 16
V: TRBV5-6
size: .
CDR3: CASSPGGAVSTDTQYF
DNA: TGTGCCAGCAGCCCCGGGGGGGCAGTTAGCACAGATACGCAGTATTTT

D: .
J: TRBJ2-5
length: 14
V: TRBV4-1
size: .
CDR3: CASSQDLAQETQYF
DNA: TGCGCCAGCAGCCAAGATTTGGCACAAGAGACCCAGTACTTC

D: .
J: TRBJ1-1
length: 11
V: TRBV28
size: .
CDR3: CASSTKSEAFF
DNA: TGTGCCAGCAGTACTAAGTCTGAAGCTTTCTTT

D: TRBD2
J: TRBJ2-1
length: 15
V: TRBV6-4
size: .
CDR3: CASSGLAGDSEEQFF
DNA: TGTGCCAGCAGTGGTCTAGCGGGAGATTCGGAAGAGCAGTTCTTC

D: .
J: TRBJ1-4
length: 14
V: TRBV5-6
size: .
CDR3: CASSQAGHNEKLFF
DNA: TGTGCCAGCAGCCAGGCTGGTCACAATGAAAAACTGTTTTTT

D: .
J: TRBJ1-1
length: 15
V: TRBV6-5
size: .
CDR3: CASSYSPRMNTEAFF
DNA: TGTGCCAGCAGTTACTCTCCCAGGATGAACACTGAAGCTTTCTTT

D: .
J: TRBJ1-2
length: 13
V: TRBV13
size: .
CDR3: CASSLGQGRGYTF
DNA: TGTGCCAGCAGCTTAGGCCAGGGTAGGGGCTACACCTTC

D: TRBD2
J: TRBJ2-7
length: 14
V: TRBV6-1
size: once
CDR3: CASPQTSGPYEQYF
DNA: TGTGCCAGCCCTCAGACTAGCGGGCCTTACGAGCAGTACTTC

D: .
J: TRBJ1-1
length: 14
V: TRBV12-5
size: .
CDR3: CASGFAQGNTEAFF
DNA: TGTGCTAGTGGTTTTGCTCAGGGTAACACTGAAGCTTTCTTT

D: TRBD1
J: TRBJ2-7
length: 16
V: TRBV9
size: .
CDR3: CASSGQYRGQWAEQYF
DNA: TGTGCCAGCAGCGGGCAATACAGGGGGCAATGGGCCGAGCAGTACTTC

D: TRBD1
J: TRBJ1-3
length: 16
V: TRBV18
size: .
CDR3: CASSPETGGSGNTIYF
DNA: TGTGCCAGCTCACCCGAAACAGGGGGAAGCGGAAACACCATATATTTT

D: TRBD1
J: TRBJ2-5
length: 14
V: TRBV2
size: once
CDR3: CASTGTGVVETQYF
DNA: TGTGCCAGCACGGGGACAGGGGTGGTAGAGACCCAGTACTTC

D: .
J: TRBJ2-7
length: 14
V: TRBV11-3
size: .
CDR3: CASSLDFRAYEQYF
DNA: TGTGCCAGCAGCTTAGATTTTCGGGCTTACGAGCAGTACTTC

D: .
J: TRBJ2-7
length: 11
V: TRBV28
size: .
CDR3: CASSLVNEQYF
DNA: TGTGCCAGCAGTTTAGTAAACGAGCAGTACTTC

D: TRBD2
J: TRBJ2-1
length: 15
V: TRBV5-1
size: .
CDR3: CASSLAGGQRYEQFF
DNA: TGCGCCAGCAGTCTAGCGGGAGGGCAAAGATATGAGCAGTTCTTC

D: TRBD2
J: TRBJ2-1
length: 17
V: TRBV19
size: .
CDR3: CASSINKGLEVYNEQFF
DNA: TGTGCCAGTAGTATAAATAAGGGACTAGAAGTATACAATGAGCAGTTCTTC

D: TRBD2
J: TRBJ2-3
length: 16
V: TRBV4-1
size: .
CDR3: CASSLPTSGLTDTQYF
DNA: TGCGCCAGCAGCCTACCGACTAGCGGGTTAACAGATACGCAGTATTTT

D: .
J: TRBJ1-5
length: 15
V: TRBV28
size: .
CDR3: CASSLTISGNQPQHF
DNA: TGTGCCAGCAGTTTAACGATCTCGGGGAATCAGCCCCAGCATTTT

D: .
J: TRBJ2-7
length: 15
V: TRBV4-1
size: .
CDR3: CASSQSTGTYEEQYF
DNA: TGCGCCAGCAGCCAATCGACAGGGACTTATGAGGAGCAGTACTTC

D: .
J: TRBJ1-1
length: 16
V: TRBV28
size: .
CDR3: CASSLYRGAMNTEAFF
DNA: TGTGCCAGCAGTTTATATCGGGGGGCGATGAACACTGAAGCTTTCTTT

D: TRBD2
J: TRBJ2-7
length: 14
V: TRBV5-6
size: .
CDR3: CASSLASGRNEQYF
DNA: TGTGCCAGCAGCTTGGCTAGCGGGAGAAACGAGCAGTACTTC

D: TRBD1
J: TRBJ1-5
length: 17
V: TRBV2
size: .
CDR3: CASTWDRGPVSNQPQHF
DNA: TGTGCCAGCACCTGGGACAGGGGGCCGGTAAGCAATCAGCCCCAGCATTTT

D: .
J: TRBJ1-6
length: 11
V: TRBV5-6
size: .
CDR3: CASSHNSPLHF
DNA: TGTGCCAGCAGCCATAATTCACCCCTCCACTTT

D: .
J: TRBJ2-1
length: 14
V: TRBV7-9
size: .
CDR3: CASSLVDGVNEQFF
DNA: TGTGCCAGCAGCTTAGTAGACGGGGTCAATGAGCAGTTCTTC

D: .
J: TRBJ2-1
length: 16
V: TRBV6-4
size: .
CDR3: CASSDSRSSSYNEQFF
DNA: TGTGCCAGCAGTGACTCTCGTTCGAGCTCCTACAATGAGCAGTTCTTC

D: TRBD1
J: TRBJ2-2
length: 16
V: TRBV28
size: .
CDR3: CASSFEAGGNTGELFF
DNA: TGTGCCAGCAGTTTCGAAGCAGGGGGCAACACCGGGGAGCTGTTTTTT

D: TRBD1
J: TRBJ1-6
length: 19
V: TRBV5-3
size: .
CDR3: CARSRPGTGPSSYNSPLHF
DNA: TGTGCCAGAAGCCGTCCCGGGACAGGGCCGAGCTCCTATAATTCACCCCTCCACTTT

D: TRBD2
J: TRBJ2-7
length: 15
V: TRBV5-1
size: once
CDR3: CASSPRGTTYYEQYF
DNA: TGCGCCAGCAGCCCCCGCGGGACTACCTACTACGAGCAGTACTTC

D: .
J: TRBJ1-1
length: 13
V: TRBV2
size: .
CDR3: CASSLRGLAEAFF
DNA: TGTGCCAGCAGCCTAAGGGGGTTGGCTGAAGCTTTCTTT

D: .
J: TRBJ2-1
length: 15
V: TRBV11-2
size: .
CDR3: CASSSLGTQYNEQFF
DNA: TGTGCCAGCAGCAGCCTCGGGACTCAATACAATGAGCAGTTCTTC

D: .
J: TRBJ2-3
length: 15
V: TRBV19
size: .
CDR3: CASSSWTAVTDTQYF
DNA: TGTGCCAGTAGTAGCTGGACAGCTGTCACAGATACGCAGTATTTT

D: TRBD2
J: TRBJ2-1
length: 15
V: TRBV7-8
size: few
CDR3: CASSLGTSVDDEQFF
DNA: TGTGCCAGCAGCTTGGGGACTAGCGTCGACGATGAGCAGTTCTTC

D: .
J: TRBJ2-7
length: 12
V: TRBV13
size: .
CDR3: CASSLGSYEQYF
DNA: TGTGCCAGCAGCTTAGGGTCCTACGAGCAGTACTTC

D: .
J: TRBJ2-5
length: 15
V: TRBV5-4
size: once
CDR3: CASSQDGGAGETQYF
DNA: TGCGCCAGCAGCCAAGACGGAGGAGCAGGCGAGACCCAGTACTTC

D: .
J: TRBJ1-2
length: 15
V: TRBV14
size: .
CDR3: CASSQEPYRDDGYTF
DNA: TGTGCCAGCAGCCAAGAACCCTACAGGGACGATGGCTACACCTTC

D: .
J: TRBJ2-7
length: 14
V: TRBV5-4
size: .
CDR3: CASSSRRATYEQYF
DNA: TGTGCCAGCAGCTCCAGACGGGCCACGTACGAGCAGTACTTC

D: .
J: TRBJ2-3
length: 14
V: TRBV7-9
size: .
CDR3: CASSFPVLPDTQYF
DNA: TGTGCCAGCAGCTTCCCCGTCTTGCCAGATACGCAGTATTTT

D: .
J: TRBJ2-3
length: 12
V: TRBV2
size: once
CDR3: CASSEPTDTQYF
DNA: TGTGCCAGCAGTGAACCCACAGATACGCAGTATTTT

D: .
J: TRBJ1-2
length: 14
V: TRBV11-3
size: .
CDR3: CASSPGFQFYGYTF
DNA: TGTGCCAGCAGCCCCGGATTTCAATTCTATGGCTACACCTTC

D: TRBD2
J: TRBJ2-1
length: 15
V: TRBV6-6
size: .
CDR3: CASSLGLADHNEQFF
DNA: TGTGCCAGCAGTTTGGGACTAGCAGACCACAATGAGCAGTTCTTC

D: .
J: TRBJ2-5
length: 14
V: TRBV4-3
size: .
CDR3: CASSQSSSRETQYF
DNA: TGCGCCAGCAGCCAATCCTCGTCTAGAGAGACCCAGTACTTC

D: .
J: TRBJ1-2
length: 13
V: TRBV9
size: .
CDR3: CASSVGGNYGYTF
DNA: TGTGCCAGCAGCGTAGGGGGAAACTATGGCTACACCTTC

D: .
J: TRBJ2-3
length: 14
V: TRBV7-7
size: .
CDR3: CASSFGVVGDTQYF
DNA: TGTGCTAGCAGCTTCGGGGTGGTTGGAGATACGCAGTATTTT

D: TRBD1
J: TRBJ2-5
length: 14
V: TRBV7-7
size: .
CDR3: CASSQIGGQETQYF
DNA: TGTGCCAGCAGCCAAATAGGGGGCCAGGAGACCCAGTACTTC

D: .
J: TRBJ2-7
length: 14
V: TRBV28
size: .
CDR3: CASSSLSRGNEQYF
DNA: TGTGCCAGCAGTTCCCTAAGTCGGGGAAACGAGCAGTACTTC

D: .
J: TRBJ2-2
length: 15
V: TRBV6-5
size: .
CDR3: CASRDPTTYTGELFF
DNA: TGTGCCAGCAGGGATCCTACTACCTACACCGGGGAGCTGTTTTTT

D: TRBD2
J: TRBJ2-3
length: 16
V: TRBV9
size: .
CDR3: CASSASGGASTDTQYF
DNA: TGTGCCAGCAGCGCTAGCGGGGGAGCTAGCACAGATACGCAGTATTTT

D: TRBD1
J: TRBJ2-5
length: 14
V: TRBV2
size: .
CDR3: CASSGQGQVETQYF
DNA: TGTGCCAGCAGCGGACAGGGACAAGTAGAGACCCAGTACTTC

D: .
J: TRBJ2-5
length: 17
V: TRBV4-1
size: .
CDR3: CASSQGVGGAGLETQYF
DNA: TGCGCCAGCAGCCAAGGCGTAGGGGGCGCGGGATTAGAGACCCAGTACTTC